The entry that follows covers one TCR beta chain sequence. Its specificity is unknown. This specimen belongs to a study of beta chain features in type 1 diabetes. TCRB transcripts that were expressed got sequenced, as all of the isolated RNA had been reverse transcribed. The assay was immunoSEQ multiplex PCR, and TCRdb's table has in-frame clones only and misses some. The table has 150,000 to 200,000 clones, approximately 62% seen once. Study-level results: Cells with high TCR expression could be over-represented when cDNA is sequenced. There was a moderate but significant shortening of TCRB CDR3s in all four CD4+ subsets of Type 1 diabetes patients.

This CDR3 region has 12 residues. Trimming pared 2 bases from V and 5 bases from J, leaving 9 bases between. The germline CDR1 and CDR2 sequences are SQVTM and ANQGSEA. CD45RO/CCR7/CD25/CD127/CD95/CD27 separated CD4+ naive, central memory, regulatory and stem cell-like memory cells by sorting. The chain carries TRBV29-1 and TRBJ2-5; possible D gene TRBD2, 5 bases. This clonotype was obtained from a man aged 30 to 39 with type 1 diabetes. Sequences were obtained from naive CD4+ T cells from blood. The DNA of the CDR3 is TGCAGCGTTGAAAGAGGGTCGGAGACCCAGTACTTC. Translating gives CSVERGSETQYF.